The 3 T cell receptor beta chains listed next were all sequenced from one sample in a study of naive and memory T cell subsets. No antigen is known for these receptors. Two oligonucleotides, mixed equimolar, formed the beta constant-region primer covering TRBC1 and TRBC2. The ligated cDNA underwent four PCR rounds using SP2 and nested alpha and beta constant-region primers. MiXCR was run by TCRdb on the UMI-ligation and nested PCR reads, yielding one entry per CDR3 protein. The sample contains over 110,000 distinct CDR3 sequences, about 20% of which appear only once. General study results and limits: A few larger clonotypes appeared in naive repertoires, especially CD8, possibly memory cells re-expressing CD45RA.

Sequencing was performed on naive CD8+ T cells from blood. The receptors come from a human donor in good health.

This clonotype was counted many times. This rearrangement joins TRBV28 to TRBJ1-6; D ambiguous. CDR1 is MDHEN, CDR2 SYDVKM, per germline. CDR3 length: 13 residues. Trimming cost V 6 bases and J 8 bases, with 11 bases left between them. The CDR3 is CASSPPGYSPLHF. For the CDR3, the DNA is TGTGCCAGCAGCCCTCCGGGGTATTCACCCCTCCACTTT.

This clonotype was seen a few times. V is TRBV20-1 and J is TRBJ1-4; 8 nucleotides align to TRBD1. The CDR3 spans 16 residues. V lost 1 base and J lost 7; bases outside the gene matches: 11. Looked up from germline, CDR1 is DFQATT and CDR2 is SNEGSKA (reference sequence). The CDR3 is CSARAALQGGFEKLFF. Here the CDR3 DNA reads TGCAGTGCTAGAGCAGCCTTACAGGGGGGGTTTGAAAAACTGTTTTTT.

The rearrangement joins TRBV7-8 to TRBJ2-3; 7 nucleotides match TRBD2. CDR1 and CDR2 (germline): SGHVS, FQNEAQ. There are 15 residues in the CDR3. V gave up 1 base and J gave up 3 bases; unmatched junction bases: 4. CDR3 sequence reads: CASSLGGSGTDTQYF. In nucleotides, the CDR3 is TGTGCCAGCAGCTTAGGCGGGAGTGGGACAGATACGCAGTATTTT.